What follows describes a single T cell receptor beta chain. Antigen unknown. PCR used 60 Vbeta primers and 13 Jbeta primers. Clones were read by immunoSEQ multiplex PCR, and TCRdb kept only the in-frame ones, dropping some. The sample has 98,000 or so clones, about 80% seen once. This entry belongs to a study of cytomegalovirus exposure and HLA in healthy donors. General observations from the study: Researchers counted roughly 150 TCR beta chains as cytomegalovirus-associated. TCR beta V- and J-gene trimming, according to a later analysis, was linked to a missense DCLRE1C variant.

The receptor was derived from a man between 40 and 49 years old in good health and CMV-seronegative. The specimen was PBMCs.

CDR3 in DNA: TGTGCCAGCAGTGAAGACAGACGGTTTAACTATGGCTACACCTTC. Residues: CASSEDRRFNYGYTF. The V call is TRBV6-1, the J call TRBJ1-2; D is unresolved. CDR1 and CDR2 from the germline V gene are MNHNS and SASEGT. Trimming pared 1 base from V and 1 base from J, leaving 10 bases between. The CDR3 consists of 15 residues.